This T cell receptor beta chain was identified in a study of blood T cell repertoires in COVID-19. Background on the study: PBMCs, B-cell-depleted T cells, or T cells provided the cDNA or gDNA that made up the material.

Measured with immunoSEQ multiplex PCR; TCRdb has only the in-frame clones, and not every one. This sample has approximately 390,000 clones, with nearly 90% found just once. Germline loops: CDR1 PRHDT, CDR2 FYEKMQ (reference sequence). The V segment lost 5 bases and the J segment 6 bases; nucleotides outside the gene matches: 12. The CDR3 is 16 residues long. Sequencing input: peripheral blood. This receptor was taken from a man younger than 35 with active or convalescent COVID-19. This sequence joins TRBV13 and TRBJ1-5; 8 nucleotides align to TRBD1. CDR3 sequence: CASSHGTGAPGQPQHF. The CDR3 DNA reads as TGTGCCAGCAGCCACGGGACAGGAGCACCTGGTCAGCCCCAGCATTTT.